This T cell receptor (beta chain) was sequenced in a study of blood T cell dynamics during melanoma immunotherapy. Study-wide background: Patients with metastatic melanoma got pembrolizumab or nivolumab-ipilimumab as first-line care. Broader study findings: Disease-control patients' PBMC repertoires became either more clonal or more diverse at W3. Clones driving repertoire changes may be melanoma-specific or general immune activation.

Method: immunoSEQ multiplex PCR; TCRdb's copy keeps in-frame clones and lacks some. The repertoire consists of 11,000 or so clones, with approximately 81% occurring once and the leading ten covering about 16%. Germline V gene sequence: CDR1 SGHTA, CDR2 FQGNSA. V was trimmed by 5 bases and J by 1 base, leaving 3 bases between them. The CDR3 runs 12 residues. Worth noting for this clone: Antigen specificity is unknown.

Time point denoted: week 3, after first cycle of checkpoint inhibitor. Response was assessed by RECIST 1.1 at 12 weeks, except a couple of rapid progressors. The chain employs TRBV7-2 and TRBJ1-3; no reliable D call. This clonotype originated in a human donor with melanoma. Sample: blood, taken from a patient treated with checkpoint blockade. CDR3 DNA: TGTGCCAGCAGCAGGTCTGGAAACACCATATATTTT. Encoded protein: CASSRSGNTIYF.